This T cell receptor (beta chain) was sequenced for a study of blood T cell repertoires in COVID-19. Background on the study: T cells, B-cell-depleted T cells, or PBMCs supplied cDNA or gDNA.

Unmatched junction bases numbered 7, after V lost 4 bases and J lost 3 bases. CDR1 is SGHDT and CDR2 is YYEEEE in the germline V gene. This CDR3 region has 14 residues. The table lists this clone with a count of one. Repertoires were generated with immunoSEQ multiplex PCR, while TCRdb's copy carries only in-frame clones and drops some. Of fewer than 25,000 clones listed, more than 75% were seen once; the top ten hold roughly 23%. This chain links TRBV5-6 with TRBJ2-7, with 7 bases that match TRBD1. The clonotype comes from a human donor with active COVID-19. The donor label of this sample is uncertain. The sequencing input was peripheral blood. The CDR3 region is CASSDRTGFYEQYF. The CDR3 DNA is TGTGCCAGCAGCGATCGGACAGGTTTCTACGAGCAGTACTTC.